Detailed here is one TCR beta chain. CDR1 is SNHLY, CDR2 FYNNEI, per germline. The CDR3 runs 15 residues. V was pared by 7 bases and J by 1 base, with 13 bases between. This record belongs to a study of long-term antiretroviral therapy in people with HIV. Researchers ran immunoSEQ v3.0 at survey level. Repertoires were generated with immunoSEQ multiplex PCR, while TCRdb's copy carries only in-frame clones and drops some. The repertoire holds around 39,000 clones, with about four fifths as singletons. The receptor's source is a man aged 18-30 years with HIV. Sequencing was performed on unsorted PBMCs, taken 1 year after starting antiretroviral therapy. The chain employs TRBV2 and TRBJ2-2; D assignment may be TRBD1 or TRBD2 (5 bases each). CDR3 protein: CASNPAGRNTGELFF. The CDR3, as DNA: TGTGCCAGCAATCCCGCAGGGAGGAACACCGGGGAGCTGTTTTTT.